This is a list of T cell receptor beta chains from one sample in a study of T cells in Graves' hyperthyroidism and ophthalmopathy. TCRdb re-derived calls from the multiplex PCR reads in MiXCR, one entry per CDR3 protein. The sample includes fewer than 850,000 distinct CDR3 sequences, 15% to 20% of them seen just once. Material: blood. The receptors here all came from a man between 50 and 59 years old with Graves' hyperthyroidism. Each CDR3 is given with its conserved first and last residue. D genes are given only for firm matches. Where a row states a size, it is once, few, many or the class of an expanded clone; other rows omit it.

j_call,v_call,clone_size,d_call,cdr3_nt,cdr3_aa
TRBJ1-1,TRBV10-3,few,-,TGTGCCATCAGTGAATTAAGGGAGGAGACTGAAGCTTTCTTT,CAISELREETEAFF
TRBJ2-1,TRBV12-3/TRBV12-4,many,TRBD1,TGTGCCAGCACCCCGGGACAGGGTTTAGGGAATGAGCAGTTCTTC,CASTPGQGLGNEQFF
TRBJ2-3,TRBV7-2,many,-,TGTGCCAGCAGCTTAGCGATAGTCCCAGATACGCAGTATTTT,CASSLAIVPDTQYF
TRBJ2-7,TRBV5-1,-,TRBD2,TGCGCCAGCAGTCTAGCGGCACTCTCCTACGAGCAGTACTTC,CASSLAALSYEQYF
TRBJ2-5,TRBV7-9,many,TRBD2,TGTGCCAGCAGCGAAAGACTAGCGGGAGAAGAGACCCAGTACTTC,CASSERLAGEETQYF
TRBJ2-7,TRBV28,few,-,TGTGCCAGCACCTCCCTCGGGACTGTGGCCTACGAGCAGTACTTC,CASTSLGTVAYEQYF
TRBJ2-1,TRBV29-1,few,TRBD2,TGCAGCGTTGACCACACTAGCGGGAGTGGTGAGCAGTTCTTC,CSVDHTSGSGEQFF
TRBJ1-1,TRBV13,-,TRBD1,TGTGCCAGCAGCTTTGGCCAGGGGGCGCAGAAAGCTTTCTTT,CASSFGQGAQKAFF
TRBJ2-2,TRBV5-4,-,TRBD2,TGTGCCAGCAGCCCCCGACTAGCGGGTGGGAACACCGGGGAGCTGTTTTTT,CASSPRLAGGNTGELFF
TRBJ1-1,TRBV28,-,-,TGTGCCAGCAGTTTACCGGGCAGGGTAGCTTTCTTT,CASSLPGRVAFF
TRBJ2-1,TRBV30,many,-,TGTGCCTGGAGTGTACTACAGGGCGGTGATGAGCAGTTCTTC,CAWSVLQGGDEQFF
TRBJ2-3,TRBV28,many,TRBD2,TGTGCCAGCACCCCCATCGGCGGGAGGGCCTCGGATACGCAGTATTTT,CASTPIGGRASDTQYF
TRBJ2-1,TRBV11-1,many,-,TGTGCCAGCAGCTCATTAGGCCCCGATGAGCAGTTCTTC,CASSSLGPDEQFF
TRBJ1-2,TRBV24-1,few,-,TGTGCCACCAGTGATATGGGGTTCACCTATGGCTACACCTTC,CATSDMGFTYGYTF
TRBJ1-1,TRBV30,many,TRBD1,TGTGCCTGGACCGAATACAGGGGGAACACTGAAGCTTTCTTT,CAWTEYRGNTEAFF
TRBJ1-2,TRBV27,many,TRBD1,TGTGCCAGCAGTTTCGGGACAGGGGCGGAAAATGGCTACACCTTC,CASSFGTGAENGYTF
TRBJ2-1,TRBV7-9,few,-,TGTGCCAGCGGCGGCGGCAACTCCTACAATGAGCAGTTCTTC,CASGGGNSYNEQFF
TRBJ2-3,TRBV7-9,many,-,TGTGCCAGCAGCCGTCAGGCACTTAGCACAGATACGCAGTATTTT,CASSRQALSTDTQYF
TRBJ1-2,TRBV9,few,-,TGTGCCAGCAGCGTAGGGGGGGGGAACTATGGCTACACCTTC,CASSVGGGNYGYTF
TRBJ2-7,TRBV11-2,-,-,TGTGCCAGCAGCTTACCTCAAGGGGACGCGACCTACGAGCAGTACTTC,CASSLPQGDATYEQYF
TRBJ2-3,TRBV6-2/TRBV6-3,once,TRBD2,TGTGCCAGCAGTAAAACCGGGACTAGCGGGAGGGCTACTATTGGCACAGATACGCAGTATTTT,CASSKTGTSGRATIGTDTQYF
TRBJ1-2,TRBV19,few,-,TGTGCCAGCCACTACGGACCCTACTATGGCTACACCTTC,CASHYGPYYGYTF
TRBJ2-3,TRBV5-1,-,TRBD2,TGCGCCAGCAGCTTCTTTGGGCTAGCGGGAGGTGCCACAGATACGCAGTATTTT,CASSFFGLAGGATDTQYF
TRBJ2-5,TRBV3-1,few,-,TGTGCCAGCAGCCAAGATTTTGAAGACAGGCTCCAAGAGACCCAGTACTTC,CASSQDFEDRLQETQYF
TRBJ2-3,TRBV28,many,-,TGTGCGTCGACGGAAACTAGCACAGATACGCAGTATTTT,CASTETSTDTQYF
TRBJ1-4,TRBV12-3/TRBV12-4,few,-,TGTGCCAGCAGGGCTAGAGGCTCAGGTGAAAAACTGTTTTTT,CASRARGSGEKLFF
TRBJ1-2,TRBV24-1,-,-,TGTGCCACCAGTGATACGGGGACGGAGGACTATGGCTACACCTTC,CATSDTGTEDYGYTF
TRBJ1-1,TRBV20-1,few,-,TGCAGTGGCGGGACTTTGAAGGGAGCTTTCTTT,CSGGTLKGAFF
TRBJ2-2,TRBV24-1,-,-,TGTGCCACCAGTGATTCGCTTACCGGGGAGCTGTTTTTT,CATSDSLTGELFF
TRBJ2-7,TRBV28,many,-,TGTGCCAGCAGTTTAGAAGCCTACGAGCAGTACTTC,CASSLEAYEQYF
TRBJ2-5,TRBV11-2,many,TRBD1,TGTGCCAGCAGCCTGGGACAGGATCAAGAGACCCAGTACTTC,CASSLGQDQETQYF
TRBJ2-1,TRBV5-4,few,-,TGTGCCAGCAGCCATCTACCCGTCGGCGAGCAGTTCTTC,CASSHLPVGEQFF
TRBJ2-3,TRBV7-6,-,TRBD2,TGTGCCAGCAGCTTCTCTAGCGGTTATACAGATACGCAGTATTTT,CASSFSSGYTDTQYF
TRBJ1-2,TRBV2,many,TRBD1,TGTGCCAGCAGTAATACACCGGGACAGGGGAATGGCTACACCTTC,CASSNTPGQGNGYTF
TRBJ2-5,TRBV20-1,-,TRBD2,TGCAGTGCTTATAGCGGGGCCCTACAGGACTTC,CSAYSGALQDF
TRBJ1-1,TRBV12-3/TRBV12-4,many,TRBD1,TGTGTCAGCAGTGTACAGGGGACGAACACTGAAGCTTTCTTT,CVSSVQGTNTEAFF
TRBJ2-5,TRBV5-5,-,-,TGTGCCAGCAGCTTGTACCTGTACCAAGAGACCCAGTACTTC,CASSLYLYQETQYF
TRBJ2-5,TRBV28,few,TRBD2,TGTGCCAGCAGTTGGTTTACTAGCGGTGAAGAGACCCAGTACTTC,CASSWFTSGEETQYF
TRBJ2-7,TRBV20-1,-,TRBD2,TGCAGTGCCCGGGATCGACAGGCCGGGACTAGCGGGAGCGAGCAGTACTTC,CSARDRQAGTSGSEQYF
TRBJ2-3,TRBV9,-,-,TGTGCCAGCAGCGTAAGTCAGTTGGTGGCAGATACGCAGTATTTT,CASSVSQLVADTQYF
TRBJ2-3,TRBV30,-,-,TGTGCCTGGAGTTCCCCGGGGGTAACAGATACGCAGTATTTT,CAWSSPGVTDTQYF
TRBJ2-1,TRBV9,-,-,TGTGCCAGCAGCGTAGTACTAGACAATGAGCAGTTCTTC,CASSVVLDNEQFF
TRBJ1-4,TRBV19,-,TRBD1,TGTGCCAGCGCGACAGGGCTGGGGGAAAAACTGTTTTTT,CASATGLGEKLFF
TRBJ2-5,TRBV20-1,many,-,TGCAGTGCTAGAGGGACCCCCCGTGAGACCCAGTACTTC,CSARGTPRETQYF
TRBJ2-2,TRBV10-3,many,-,TGTGCCATCAGTGCAGAGAACACCGGGGAGCTGTTTTTT,CAISAENTGELFF
TRBJ2-3,TRBV18,-,-,TGTGCCACTCCGCAGTCTAGGACAGATACGCAGTATTTT,CATPQSRTDTQYF
TRBJ2-2,TRBV24-1,many,-,TGTGCCACCAGTGATTGGGACTCCCTCGGCGGGGAGCTGTTTTTT,CATSDWDSLGGELFF